The following is a T cell receptor (beta chain) sequence with its context. Its target is not known. This record comes from a study of cytomegalovirus exposure and HLA in healthy donors. Study information: An earlier analysis found 117 million unique TCR beta sequences from approximately 200 million T cells.

The germline CDR1 and CDR2 sequences are GTSNPN and SVGIG (reference sequence). V was clipped by 4 bases and J by 3 bases; unmatched bases: 3. CDR3 length: 12 amino acids. This PCR relied on a set of 60 Vbeta primers and 13 Jbeta primers. The repertoire was sequenced with immunoSEQ multiplex PCR; TCRdb's copy has only in-frame clones and lacks some. This sample has about 180,000 clones, with 76% found just once. Study-level points and caveats: Some V segments, TRBV6-2 and TRBV6-3 among them, were indistinguishable and were therefore excluded.

The receptor was isolated from a man between 18 and 29 years old in good health and CMV-seronegative. Material for sequencing was PBMCs. The rearrangement uses TRBV30 and TRBJ2-7; 7 positions agree with TRBD1. CDR3 residues: CAWKGAGYEQYF. As DNA, the CDR3 is TGTGCCTGGAAGGGGGCGGGCTACGAGCAGTACTTC.